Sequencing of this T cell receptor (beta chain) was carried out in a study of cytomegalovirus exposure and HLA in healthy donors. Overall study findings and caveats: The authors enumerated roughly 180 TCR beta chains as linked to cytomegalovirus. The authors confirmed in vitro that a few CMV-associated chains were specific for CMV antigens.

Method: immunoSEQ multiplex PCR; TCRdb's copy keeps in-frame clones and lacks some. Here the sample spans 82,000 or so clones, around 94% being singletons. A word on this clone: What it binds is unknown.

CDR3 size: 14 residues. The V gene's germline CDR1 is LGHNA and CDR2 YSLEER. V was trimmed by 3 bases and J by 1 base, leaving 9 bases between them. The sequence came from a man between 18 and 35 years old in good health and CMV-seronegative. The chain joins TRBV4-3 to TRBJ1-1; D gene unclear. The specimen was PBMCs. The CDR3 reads CASSHRTANTEAFF. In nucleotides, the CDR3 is TGCGCCAGCAGCCACCGCACTGCGAACACTGAAGCTTTCTTT.